These T cell receptor beta chains were read from a single sample in a study of cytomegalovirus exposure and HLA in healthy donors. TCRdb's table, derived via immunoSEQ multiplex PCR, lists solely in-frame clones and lacks some. The data contain hundreds of thousands of clones, roughly 88% of them singletons. Sequencing input: PBMCs. The receptors were sampled from a woman younger than 30 in good health and CMV-seronegative. Both conserved end residues are trimmed from each CDR3. The D gene is left open where the match is weak. Part of the rows lack a size; the others show once, few, many or a class for expanded clones.

v_gene	d_gene	j_gene	abundance	CDR3aa
TRBV12-2	.	TRBJ2-2	.	ASRWDAGPGELF
TRBV30	TRBD2	TRBJ2-5	many	AWSRTGGEVETQY
TRBV6-6	TRBD1	TRBJ2-7	.	ASSGQGESEQY
TRBV18	.	TRBJ2-3	.	ASSLQGPDTQY
TRBV4-2	TRBD1	TRBJ2-7	.	ASSPEGQEDYEQY
TRBV7-2	TRBD2	TRBJ2-7	.	ASSSLTSGRWYEQY
TRBV7-6	TRBD2	TRBJ2-2	.	ASSLGTSVSGELF
TRBV7-9	TRBD2	TRBJ2-3	.	ASSSSGTSDGGTDTQY
TRBV28	.	TRBJ2-7	.	ASSLSSTGEQY
TRBV5-4	.	TRBJ1-2	few	ASSLGGNGYT
TRBV2	TRBD1	TRBJ2-7	.	ATQPPGQGVEQY